The 14 T cell receptor beta chains reported below all come from one sample, sequenced in a study of blood T cell repertoires in COVID-19. The assay was immunoSEQ multiplex PCR, and TCRdb's table has in-frame clones only and misses some. This sample has more than 200,000 clones, with roughly 88% found just once. The sequenced sample was peripheral blood. These receptor sequences come from a woman aged 25-40 years with COVID-19, enrolled during active disease.

The chain has TRBV29-1 and TRBJ2-1; 14 positions agree with TRBD2. Germline assignment: CDR1 SQVTM and CDR2 ANQGSEA. The V gene end was trimmed by 5 bases and the J gene end by 4 bases; junction bases not matched to a gene: 13. CDR3 length equals 18 residues. CDR3 residues: CSVLRLAGGSGGYNEQFF. The CDR3 DNA is TGCAGCGTTTTAAGACTAGCGGGAGGGTCAGGCGGATACAATGAGCAGTTCTTC.

The chain couples TRBV11-2 to TRBJ2-7; D is possibly TRBD1 (6 bases). This CDR3 is 16 amino acids long. Germline V gives CDR1 SGHAT, CDR2 FQNNGV. Trimming left V 3 bases short and J 1 base short, with 16 bases between. Written as DNA, the CDR3 is TGTGCCAGCAGCTTGTTCCAGGGGAGCAGGTCCTACGAGCAGTACTTC. It yields the protein CASSLFQGSRSYEQYF.

This clone has just a few counts. The genes are TRBV2 and TRBJ2-7, with a possible D match to TRBD2 (5 bases). Germline loops: CDR1 SNHLY, CDR2 FYNNEI. Trimming stripped 8 bases from V and 6 bases from J, with 14 bases between. This CDR3 is 12 amino acids long. For the CDR3, the DNA is TGTGCCAGCTTCTCCACCGAGGGCGAGCAGTACTTC. Protein product: CASFSTEGEQYF.

Here the CDR3 reads CASSPTVAVGTDTQYF. The CDR3, as DNA: TGTGCCAGCAGCCCAACTGTAGCCGTCGGGACAGATACGCAGTATTTT. This chain connects TRBV7-6 to TRBJ2-3, with D hard to call. The CDR3 length is 16 residues. Deletions cut 5 bases from V and 3 bases from J, with 18 bases between. CDR1 and CDR2 from the germline V gene are SGHVS and FNYEAQ.

This chain links TRBV29-1 with TRBJ1-1; 8 nucleotides match TRBD1. CDR3 size: 13 residues. Trimming at V came to 7 bases and at J to 5 bases, leaving 9 bases not matched to a gene. CDR1 is SQVTM and CDR2 is ANQGSEA in the germline V gene. Here the CDR3 DNA reads TGCAGCGCTCTACAGGGGGTCGGAACTGAAGCTTTCTTT. Translating gives CSALQGVGTEAFF. Together with reference TRBV29-1 and TRBJ1-1, the CDR3 gives the full variable domain: SAVISQKPSRDICQRGTSLTIQCQVDSQVTMMFWYRQQPGQSLTLIATANQGSEATYESGFVIDKFPISRPNLTFSTLTVSNMSPEDSSIYLCSALQGVGTEAFFGQGTRLTVV.

This chain joins TRBV4-3 and TRBJ2-2, with D uncertain. The CDR3 covers 14 residues. V dropped 0 bases and J dropped 2 bases, with 4 bases sitting between them. Germline loops: CDR1 LGHNA, CDR2 YSLEER. The DNA of the CDR3 is TGCGCCAGCAGCCAAGAACATAACACCGGGGAGCTGTTTTTT. It specifies CASSQEHNTGELFF.

The chain recombines TRBV15 with TRBJ1-5, with D possibly matching TRBD1 (5 bases). Germline V gene data show CDR1 as LNHNV and CDR2 as YYDKDF (reference sequence). The CDR3 extends over 17 amino acids. Trimming took off 0 bases at V and 4 bases at J, with 16 bases between the two ends. This CDR3 is CATSRDLGHKENQPQHF. CDR3 coding DNA: TGTGCCACCAGCAGAGATCTAGGACATAAAGAGAATCAGCCCCAGCATTTT.

About this clone itself: The sample has other DNA sequences that encode this CDR3 too. The chain links TRBV18 to TRBJ1-1; tentative D call: TRBD1 (6 bases). V lost 3 bases, J lost 0 bases, and 11 bases lay in between. This CDR3 contains 15 residues. Germline CDR1 reads KGHSH; CDR2 reads LQKENI. CDR3 loop: CASSPLTGVNTEAFF. The CDR3 nucleotides read TGTGCCAGCTCACCTTTGACAGGAGTGAACACTGAAGCTTTCTTT. Looking up the rest from reference TRBV18 and TRBJ1-1 gives the full variable domain: NAGVMQNPRHLVRRRGQEARLRCSPMKGHSHVYWYRQLPEEGLKFMVYLQKENIIDESGMPKERFSAEFPKEGPSILRIQQVVRGDSAAYFCASSPLTGVNTEAFFGQGTRLTVV.

The CDR3 is CASSPGLGLEFTDTQYF. CDR3 bases: TGTGCCAGCAGCCCTGGGTTGGGACTGGAATTCACAGATACGCAGTATTTT. V and J are TRBV9 and TRBJ2-3, with a weak D call TRBD2 (6 bases). CDR1 is SGDLS and CDR2 is YYNGEE in the germline V gene. The CDR3 covers 17 residues. Trimming took off 4 bases at V and 2 bases at J, with 20 bases between the two ends.

The chain links TRBV11-3 to TRBJ2-1; a possible D gene is TRBD1 (6 bases). The V gene's germline CDR1 is SGHNT and CDR2 YENEEA. The CDR3 covers 15 residues. V was trimmed by 5 bases and J by 1 base, leaving 12 bases between them. As DNA, the CDR3 is TGTGCCAGCAGCGAGTTCAGGGGATCCTACAATGAGCAGTTCTTC. Translation: CASSEFRGSYNEQFF.

The gene calls are TRBV7-2 and TRBJ2-7, with TRBD2 matching 9 bases. Germline lookup yields CDR1 SGHTA and CDR2 FQGNSA. The CDR3 has 14 residues. V lost 5 bases and J lost 3; bases outside the gene matches: 5. As DNA, the CDR3 is TGTGCCAGCAGCCTGAGCGGGAGGCGCTACGAGCAGTACGTC. This encodes CASSLSGRRYEQYV.

The V call is TRBV6-4, the J call TRBJ2-7; D possibly corresponds to TRBD2 (5 bases). Deletions cut 0 bases from V and 3 bases from J, with 15 bases between. Germline-derived CDR1 and CDR2 are MRHNA and SNTAGT. CDR3 size: 16 residues. CDR3 DNA sequence: TGTGCCAGCAGTGACTCGGAGGTGGCAAGCATCTACGAGCAGTACGTC. This gives the protein CASSDSEVASIYEQYV.

The chain has TRBV10-3 and TRBJ1-2; TRBD1 might be the D (6 bases). V dropped 6 bases and J dropped 6 bases, with 26 bases sitting between them. The CDR3 runs 17 residues. The germline gives CDR1 ENHRY, CDR2 SYGVKD. This chain's CDR3 is CAIRGDKTPSLPNGYTF. CDR3 nucleotide sequence: TGTGCCATCAGGGGGGACAAAACACCCTCTTTGCCCAATGGCTACACCTTC.

The chain links TRBV7-8 to TRBJ2-7; TRBD2 matches 7 bases. Germline V CDR1 and CDR2: SGHVS, FQNEAQ. The V gene end was trimmed by 5 bases and the J gene end by 1 base; junction bases not matched to a gene: 11. The CDR3 totals 16 residues. CDR3 residues: CASSPGVKRGSYEQYV. The CDR3 DNA follows: TGTGCCAGCAGCCCCGGGGTAAAGCGGGGTTCCTACGAGCAGTACGTC.